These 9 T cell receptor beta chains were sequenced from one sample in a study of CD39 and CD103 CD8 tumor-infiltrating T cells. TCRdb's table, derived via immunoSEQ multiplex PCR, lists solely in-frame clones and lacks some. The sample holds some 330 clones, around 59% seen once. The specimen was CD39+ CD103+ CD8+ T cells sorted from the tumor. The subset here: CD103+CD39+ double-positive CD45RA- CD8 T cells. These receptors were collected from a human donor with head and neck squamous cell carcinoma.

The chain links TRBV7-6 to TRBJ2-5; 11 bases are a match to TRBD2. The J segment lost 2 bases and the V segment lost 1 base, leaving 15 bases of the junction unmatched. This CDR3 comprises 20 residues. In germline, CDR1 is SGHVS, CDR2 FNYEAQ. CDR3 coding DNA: TGTGCCAGCAGCTTAGACCTCAGGCTAGCGGGGGGCGCGGGGCAAGAGACCCAGTACTTC. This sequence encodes CASSLDLRLAGGAGQETQYF.

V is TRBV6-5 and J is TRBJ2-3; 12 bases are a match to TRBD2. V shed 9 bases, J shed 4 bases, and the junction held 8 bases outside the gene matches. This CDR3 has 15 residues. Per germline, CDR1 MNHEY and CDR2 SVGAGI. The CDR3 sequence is CASRLPSGGADTQYF. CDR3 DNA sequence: TGTGCCAGTCGCCTGCCTAGCGGGGGGGCAGATACGCAGTATTTT.

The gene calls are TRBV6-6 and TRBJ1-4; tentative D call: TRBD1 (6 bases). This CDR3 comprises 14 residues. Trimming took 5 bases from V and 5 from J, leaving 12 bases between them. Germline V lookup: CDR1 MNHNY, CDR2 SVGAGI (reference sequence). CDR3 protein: CASSRTVRNEKLFF. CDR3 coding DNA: TGTGCCAGCAGTCGGACAGTCCGAAATGAAAAACTGTTTTTT.

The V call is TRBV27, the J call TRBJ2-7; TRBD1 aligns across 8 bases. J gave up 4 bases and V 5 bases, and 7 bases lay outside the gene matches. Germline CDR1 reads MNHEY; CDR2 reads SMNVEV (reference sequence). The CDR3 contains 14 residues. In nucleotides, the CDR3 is TGTGCCAGCAGTGCGTTGGGACAGGTATACGAGCAGTACTTC. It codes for CASSALGQVYEQYF.

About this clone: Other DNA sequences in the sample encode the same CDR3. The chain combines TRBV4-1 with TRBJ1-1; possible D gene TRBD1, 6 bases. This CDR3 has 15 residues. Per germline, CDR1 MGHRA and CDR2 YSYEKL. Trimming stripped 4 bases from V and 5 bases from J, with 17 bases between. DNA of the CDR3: TGCGCCAGCAGCCTTCCCACAGGGAGTCGAACTGAAGCTTTCTTT. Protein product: CASSLPTGSRTEAFF.

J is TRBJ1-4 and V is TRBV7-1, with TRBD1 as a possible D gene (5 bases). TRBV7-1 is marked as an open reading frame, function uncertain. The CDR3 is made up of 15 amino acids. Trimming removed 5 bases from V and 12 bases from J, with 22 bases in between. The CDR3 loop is CASSLFFGGSSELFF. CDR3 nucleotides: TGTGCCAGCAGCCTGTTTTTCGGGGGATCCTCGGAACTGTTTTTT.

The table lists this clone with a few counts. In nucleotides, the CDR3 is TGCGCCAGCAGCTTGGCCGGGCCCCAGGTCAATGAGCAGTTCTTC. Its protein is CASSLAGPQVNEQFF. This chain uses TRBV5-1 with TRBJ2-1, with no clear D. Germline assignment: CDR1 SGHRS and CDR2 YFSETQ. The CDR3 spans 15 residues. Trimming took 0 bases from V and 6 from J, leaving 13 bases between them.

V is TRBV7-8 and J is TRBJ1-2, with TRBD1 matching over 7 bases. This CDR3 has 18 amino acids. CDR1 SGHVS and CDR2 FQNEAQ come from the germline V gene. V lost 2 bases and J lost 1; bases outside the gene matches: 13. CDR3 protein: CASSLSRGGFQYNYGYTF. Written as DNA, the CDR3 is TGTGCCAGCAGCTTAAGTAGAGGGGGCTTCCAATATAACTATGGCTACACCTTC.

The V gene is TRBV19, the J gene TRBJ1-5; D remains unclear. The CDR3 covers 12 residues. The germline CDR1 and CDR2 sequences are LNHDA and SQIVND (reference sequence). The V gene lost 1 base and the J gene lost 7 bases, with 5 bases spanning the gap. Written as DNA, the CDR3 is TGTGCCAGTAGTATAGTGGAGCAGCCCCAGCATTTT. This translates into CASSIVEQPQHF.